This T cell receptor beta chain was found in a study of radiation and T cells in renal cell carcinoma. Study conclusions and caveats: Pretreatment tumor biopsies were lacking, so baseline clonotypes are unknown.

The count of this clone is one. Its target is not known. The V end was cut by 2 bases, the J end by 4 bases, with 16 bases between. This CDR3 comprises 16 residues. Per the germline V gene, CDR1 is MDHEN and CDR2 is SYDVKM. Some clones are missing from TCRdb's copy, which holds only in-frame ones; the method was immunoSEQ multiplex PCR. Of 60,000 to 95,000 clones in the sample, around four fifths were seen once. Stated time point: blood 4 weeks post-SBRT, at nephrectomy. Treatment: 15 Gy SBRT to primary tumor, nephrectomy 4 weeks later. The tumor was a clear cell renal cell carcinoma. The sample here was blood, taken from a patient whose treatment included radiotherapy and nephrectomy. The gene calls are TRBV28 and TRBJ2-3; D is possibly TRBD1 (6 bases). This sequence originates from a woman aged 55-70 years with renal cell carcinoma. CDR3 nucleotides: TGTGCCAGCAGTTTAAGTGGGCCAGGGGTGGCAGATACGCAGTATTTT. Its translation is CASSLSGPGVADTQYF.